This is a list of T cell receptor beta chains from one sample in a study of T cells in localized non-small cell lung cancer. Generated by immunoSEQ multiplex PCR, the TCRdb table keeps only in-frame clones and is missing some. The sample holds about 18,000 clones, about four fifths seen once. The material sequenced was peripheral blood, taken before any cancer treatment. These receptors were taken from an older female donor with stage I lung adenocarcinoma. Both conserved end residues are part of each CDR3. D genes are given only for firm matches. For some rows the clone size is stated as once, few or many, or as a class when expanded; others skip it.

cdr3_nt	cdr3_aa	d_call	j_call	clone_size	v_call
TGTGCCAGTACCGACAGGGGGGCCTACGAGCAGTACTTC	CASTDRGAYEQYF	TRBD1	TRBJ2-7	.	TRBV10-3
TGTGCCAGCAGTTTGCCACAGGGTCTGGGGGGCTACACCTTC	CASSLPQGLGGYTF	.	TRBJ1-2	.	TRBV2
TGTGCCAGCAGCGTAGACCCAGGGACAGGGGCGACAGATACGCAGTATTTT	CASSVDPGTGATDTQYF	TRBD1	TRBJ2-3	.	TRBV9
TGTGCTAGTGGTTTAAATAAGGTCGGTGAAAAACTGTTTTTT	CASGLNKVGEKLFF	.	TRBJ1-4	once	TRBV12-5
TGTGCCAGCAGCCAAGATCCGGGACAGTCTAATTCACCCCTCCACTTT	CASSQDPGQSNSPLHF	TRBD1	TRBJ1-6	.	TRBV4-2
TGTGCCAGCAGCTTAGCGGGGACAGACCAAGAGACCCAGTACTTC	CASSLAGTDQETQYF	TRBD1	TRBJ2-5	.	TRBV7-8
TGTGCCAGCAGTTTATGGGGGGGTAACACTGAAGCTTTCTTT	CASSLWGGNTEAFF	.	TRBJ1-1	few	TRBV27
TGCGCCAGCAGCCAAGGATGGACAGGGTGGGAAAAACTGTTTTTT	CASSQGWTGWEKLFF	TRBD1	TRBJ1-4	.	TRBV4-1
TGTGCCAGCAGCCTGAATTACAAATCCCTCCACTTT	CASSLNYKSLHF	.	TRBJ1-6	.	TRBV14
TGCAGCGTGAGGGCGGCAGACTCCTACGAGCAGTACTTC	CSVRAADSYEQYF	.	TRBJ2-7	.	TRBV29-1
TGTGCCAGCAGTTACTCCCATCAGGGGGCGGTTTGGGTAGCTTTCTTT	CASSYSHQGAVWVAFF	TRBD1	TRBJ1-1	.	TRBV6-5
TGTGCCAGCAGTTACCAGCGCAGCAGTTACAATGAGCAGTTCTTC	CASSYQRSSYNEQFF	.	TRBJ2-1	.	TRBV6-5
TGTGCCATCAGTGACCCTGGACTAGGCGGAGAAGAGCAGTTCTTC	CAISDPGLGGEEQFF	TRBD2	TRBJ2-1	once	TRBV10-3
TGTGCCAGCAGAAGACAGGCGGGGACTGAAGCTTTCTTT	CASRRQAGTEAFF	.	TRBJ1-1	.	TRBV6-5
TGTGCCAGCAGTCCTTACAGGGGAGGCGGGCAGCCCCAGCATTTT	CASSPYRGGGQPQHF	TRBD1	TRBJ1-5	.	TRBV2
TGTGCCAGCAGTTATGGACCTTTGAGCGACGAGCAGTACTTC	CASSYGPLSDEQYF	.	TRBJ2-7	.	TRBV6-1
TGTGCCTGGAGTGTACGGGGGACCCAGCATTTT	CAWSVRGTQHF	.	TRBJ1-5	few	TRBV30
TGTGCCAGCAGCTCAGATCGTTTGGGACTCGGCACGTTTGATACGCAGTATTTT	CASSSDRLGLGTFDTQYF	.	TRBJ2-3	.	TRBV7-8
TGTGCCACGCGCCGGGACAACACCGGGGAGCTGTTTTTT	CATRRDNTGELFF	.	TRBJ2-2	.	TRBV6-5
TGCGCCAGCAGGACGGGGAAGGACACTGAAGCTTTCTTT	CASRTGKDTEAFF	.	TRBJ1-1	.	TRBV5-1
TGTGCCAGCAGCTCTTTTGAAGCTTTCTTT	CASSSFEAFF	.	TRBJ1-1	.	TRBV7-9
TGTGCCTGGAGTCTGACTAGCACTAGCACAGATACGCAGTATTTT	CAWSLTSTSTDTQYF	TRBD2	TRBJ2-3	.	TRBV30
TGTGCCAGCAGCTTAGAACTAGCCGCAGATACGCAGTATTTT	CASSLELAADTQYF	.	TRBJ2-3	.	TRBV7-9
TGTGCCAGCAGACTGACACCCTCCCTCCACTTT	CASRLTPSLHF	.	TRBJ1-6	.	TRBV2
TGTGCCAGCTCCCGCGCCCCAGGGGCGGAAGGAAACACCATATATTTT	CASSRAPGAEGNTIYF	.	TRBJ1-3	.	TRBV18
TGTGCCAGCAGCCAAGCGGCCTCCCAGACCCAGTACTTC	CASSQAASQTQYF	.	TRBJ2-5	.	TRBV14
TGCGCCAGCAGAACGGGGAACACTGAAGCTTTCTTT	CASRTGNTEAFF	.	TRBJ1-1	.	TRBV5-1
TGCACCAGCAGCGGTTTCAGCTCTGGAAACACCATATATTTT	CTSSGFSSGNTIYF	.	TRBJ1-3	.	TRBV1
TGTGCCAGCAGCTTAAGGGGGCAGCAGGACACTGAAGCTTTCTTT	CASSLRGQQDTEAFF	TRBD1	TRBJ1-1	.	TRBV11-1
TGTGCCAGTAGTCCCCGGACAGGGGGCGAACAGCCCCAGCATTTT	CASSPRTGGEQPQHF	TRBD1	TRBJ1-5	.	TRBV19
TGTGCCAGTAGTAGTGACAGGGGGCACGGCACTGAAGCTTTCTTT	CASSSDRGHGTEAFF	TRBD1	TRBJ1-1	.	TRBV19
TGTGCCACCATTATAAAGGGGACAAGGGACATTCAGTACTTC	CATIIKGTRDIQYF	.	TRBJ2-4	.	TRBV7-3
TGTGCCAGCAGCCCGAGGGGAGGGGGCAACACTGAAGCTTTCTTT	CASSPRGGGNTEAFF	TRBD1	TRBJ1-1	once	TRBV11-1
TGCGCCAGCTCTTCCCCCTTGAGGGGGCACACCGGGGAGCTGTTTTTT	CASSSPLRGHTGELFF	TRBD1	TRBJ2-2	.	TRBV4-1
TGTGCCAGCAGTTTAGATGGACAGGAAATTTACAATGAGCAGTTCTTC	CASSLDGQEIYNEQFF	TRBD1	TRBJ2-1	.	TRBV5-6
TGCGCCAGCAGTGGAAGAACAGCCCAGGGATACGAGCAGTACTTC	CASSGRTAQGYEQYF	.	TRBJ2-7	.	TRBV10-1
TGCAGCGTTGAAGACCTAGACTATGGCTACACCTTC	CSVEDLDYGYTF	.	TRBJ1-2	.	TRBV29-1
TGTGCCAGCAGCTTGAAGGAAGGGGCCAACGTCCTGACTTTC	CASSLKEGANVLTF	.	TRBJ2-6	.	TRBV5-4
TGTGCCAGCAGTTACGGGGGGGCCGGGAGGACTGAAGCTTTCTTT	CASSYGGAGRTEAFF	.	TRBJ1-1	.	TRBV6-5
TGTGCCAGCAGCCAACAGGGTTCACCCCTCCACTTT	CASSQQGSPLHF	.	TRBJ1-6	few	TRBV7-9
TGTGCCAGTACAAGCGGGGAGGGCACAGATACGCAGTATTTT	CASTSGEGTDTQYF	TRBD2	TRBJ2-3	.	TRBV19
TGTGCCAGCAGCTTCGGCAGGGGGCGGGGAAACACCATATATTTT	CASSFGRGRGNTIYF	TRBD1	TRBJ1-3	once	TRBV11-2
TGTGCCTGGATTGGTGGAACAACTAATGAAAAACTGTTTTTT	CAWIGGTTNEKLFF	.	TRBJ1-4	.	TRBV30
TGTGCCAGTAGTACCATTACAGGGGCAGAGCAGTACTTC	CASSTITGAEQYF	TRBD1	TRBJ2-7	once	TRBV19
TGTGCCAGCAGTTACTCGTGGGACAGGATAAAACTGTTTTTT	CASSYSWDRIKLFF	TRBD1	TRBJ1-4	.	TRBV6-5
TGTGCCACGGCGGGTGGCGGGGGGTCGGATACGCAGTATTTT	CATAGGGGSDTQYF	TRBD2	TRBJ2-3	.	TRBV30
TGCGCCAGCAGCCCGCAGCCGACCAGCTCTGGAAACACCATATATTTT	CASSPQPTSSGNTIYF	.	TRBJ1-3	.	TRBV4-3
TGTGCCTGGAGTGTACACGGCCAGGGTAATGAAAAACTGTTTTTT	CAWSVHGQGNEKLFF	.	TRBJ1-4	.	TRBV30
TGTGCCAGCTCACCAGGGAGAGATCAGCCCCAGCATTTT	CASSPGRDQPQHF	.	TRBJ1-5	.	TRBV18
TGTGCCAGCAGTGATCCCTTGGGCAGGGGCTACGAGCAGTACTTC	CASSDPLGRGYEQYF	.	TRBJ2-7	.	TRBV2
TGCGCCAGCAGCTTGGAATCGGGGGCGTCTGGAAACACCATATATTTT	CASSLESGASGNTIYF	.	TRBJ1-3	.	TRBV5-1
TGTGCCAGCAGCCCAGGAGTGAGTCAGCCCCAGCATTTT	CASSPGVSQPQHF	.	TRBJ1-5	.	TRBV6-5
TGCGCCAGCAGCCTGGGGACAGGGGGGTTACTGAACACTGAAGCTTTCTTT	CASSLGTGGLLNTEAFF	TRBD1	TRBJ1-1	few	TRBV4-1
TGTGCCAGCAGCTTTGGGACGAACACTGAAGCTTTCTTT	CASSFGTNTEAFF	.	TRBJ1-1	.	TRBV7-3
TGTGCCAGCAGCTCCGGGCCTAACGAGCAGTACTTC	CASSSGPNEQYF	.	TRBJ2-7	.	TRBV7-8
TGTGCCAGCAGCTTAGCGACGGGGGGGCGCTCCTACGAGCAGTACTTC	CASSLATGGRSYEQYF	TRBD2	TRBJ2-7	.	TRBV7-9
TGTGCCAGCAGCTTGTTACAGTTCGCGAACACCGGGGAGCTGTTTTTT	CASSLLQFANTGELFF	.	TRBJ2-2	.	TRBV5-6
TGTGCCAGCAGCTCGTGGACAGGGCCTTCACCCCTCCACTTT	CASSSWTGPSPLHF	TRBD1	TRBJ1-6	.	TRBV5-4
TGTGCCATCAAGGATAGGGGAGGGAACACTGAAGCTTTCTTT	CAIKDRGGNTEAFF	.	TRBJ1-1	.	TRBV10-3